A selection of T cell receptor beta chains follows, all from one sample in a study of blood T cell repertoires in COVID-19. The table came from immunoSEQ multiplex PCR; TCRdb's copy has only in-frame clones and leaves some out. This sample has just over 300,000 clones; 75% to 90% occur once, and the top ten carry roughly a tenth. Source material: PBMCs or T cells enriched from blood (not recorded which). Source of these receptors: a woman in her 40s who had recovered from COVID-19. The CDR3 runs from the conserved cysteine through the conserved F or W. D genes are given only for firm matches. Clone size is stated in some rows and not others, as once, few, many or a class when expanded.

D: .
size: .
V: TRBV2
J: TRBJ1-2
DNA: TGTGCCAGCGATAGGCAGACTTCTAACTATGGCTACACCTTC
CDR3: CASDRQTSNYGYTF

D: .
size: .
V: TRBV19
J: TRBJ2-6
DNA: TGTGCCAGTAGTATAGTGGGTGGGACACCTAACTCTGGGGCCAACGTCCTGACTTTC
CDR3: CASSIVGGTPNSGANVLTF

D: .
size: once
V: TRBV6-2/TRBV6-3
J: TRBJ1-6
DNA: TGTGCCAGCAGCTCTACCCCGACCCTCCACTTT
CDR3: CASSSTPTLHF

D: .
size: .
V: TRBV9
J: TRBJ2-1
DNA: TGTGCCAGCAGCATTACGGGGGTGACCTCCTACAATGAGCAGTTCTTC
CDR3: CASSITGVTSYNEQFF

D: .
size: .
V: TRBV21-1
J: TRBJ2-3
DNA: TGTGCCAGCAGCCGGGGGGCGAGGGGCACAGATACGCAGTATTTT
CDR3: CASSRGARGTDTQYF

D: .
size: .
V: TRBV28
J: TRBJ1-5
DNA: TGTGCCATTTCGGGAGGCCATAGCAATCAGCCCCAGCATTTT
CDR3: CAISGGHSNQPQHF

D: .
size: .
V: TRBV28
J: TRBJ2-1
DNA: TGTGCCAGCAGTCTAGACGGTTACAATGAGCAGTTCTTC
CDR3: CASSLDGYNEQFF

D: .
size: .
V: TRBV7-9
J: TRBJ1-2
DNA: TGTGCCAGCAGCCTGGGGACATCTCAACCTGGCTACACCTTC
CDR3: CASSLGTSQPGYTF

D: .
size: .
V: TRBV28
J: TRBJ1-5
DNA: TGTGCCAGCAGTACAGAGTTTAGCAATCAGCCCCAGCATTTT
CDR3: CASSTEFSNQPQHF

D: .
size: .
V: TRBV3-1/TRBV3-2
J: TRBJ2-1
DNA: TGTGCCAGCAGCCAAGGAACAGGAAACAATGAGCAGTTCTTC
CDR3: CASSQGTGNNEQFF

D: .
size: .
V: TRBV27
J: TRBJ1-1
DNA: TGTGCCAGCAGCCCTAACAGGGTGGGCACTGAAGCTTTCTTT
CDR3: CASSPNRVGTEAFF

D: TRBD1
size: .
V: TRBV29-1
J: TRBJ1-1
DNA: TGCAGCGTTTTAAGGGGGCCTGTGAACACTGAAGCTTTCTTT
CDR3: CSVLRGPVNTEAFF

D: .
size: once
V: TRBV28
J: TRBJ2-7
DNA: TGTGCCAGCAGACATACCACAGAGTCCTCCTACGAGCAGTACTTC
CDR3: CASRHTTESSYEQYF

D: TRBD2
size: .
V: TRBV18
J: TRBJ2-5
DNA: TGTGCCAGCTCACCTGGACTAGCGGGGCGGCCTCAAGAGACCCAGTACTTC
CDR3: CASSPGLAGRPQETQYF

D: TRBD2
size: .
V: TRBV7-9
J: TRBJ2-7
DNA: TGTGCCAGCAGCCCCGGGACTAGCGACTACGAGCAGTACTTC
CDR3: CASSPGTSDYEQYF

D: .
size: .
V: TRBV20-1
J: TRBJ1-2
DNA: TGCAGTGCTGGGGACTGGAATGGCTACACCTTC
CDR3: CSAGDWNGYTF

D: TRBD2
size: .
V: TRBV2
J: TRBJ2-5
DNA: TGTGCCAGCAAGGTAGCGGGGTACCAAGAGACCCAGTACTTC
CDR3: CASKVAGYQETQYF

D: TRBD1
size: once
V: TRBV28
J: TRBJ1-2
DNA: TGTGCCAGCAGTTACCCAGGGGGCTCCGGTTTC
CDR3: CASSYPGGSGF

D: TRBD1
size: .
V: TRBV7-2
J: TRBJ2-7
DNA: TGTGCCAGCAGCTCCTACAGGGGGCCATACTACGAGCAGTACTTC
CDR3: CASSSYRGPYYEQYF

D: TRBD1
size: .
V: TRBV30
J: TRBJ1-2
DNA: TGTGCCTGGGGGGACAGGGGGTTTGACTATGGCTACACCTTC
CDR3: CAWGDRGFDYGYTF

D: TRBD2
size: .
V: TRBV5-1
J: TRBJ2-7
DNA: TGCGCCAGCAGCCCCGGGACTAGCGGGGGAATTTACGAGCAGTACTTC
CDR3: CASSPGTSGGIYEQYF

D: .
size: few
V: TRBV28
J: TRBJ1-1
DNA: TGTGCCAGCACTATAAGGAGTTACACTGAAGCTTTCTTT
CDR3: CASTIRSYTEAFF

D: TRBD1
size: few
V: TRBV18
J: TRBJ1-6
DNA: TGTGCCAGCTCACCCTCCGGACAGGGGGGTTCACCCCTCCACTTT
CDR3: CASSPSGQGGSPLHF

D: TRBD1
size: .
V: TRBV20-1
J: TRBJ1-1
DNA: TGCAGTGCTAGTCTCCGGGACAGGGACACTGAAGCTTTCTTT
CDR3: CSASLRDRDTEAFF

D: TRBD2
size: .
V: TRBV2
J: TRBJ2-5
DNA: TGTGCCAGCAATCGAGCGGGGGCCCAAGAGACCCAGTACTTC
CDR3: CASNRAGAQETQYF

D: .
size: .
V: TRBV12-3/TRBV12-4
J: TRBJ2-1
DNA: TGTGCCAGCAGCCCATACAGGGCCAATGAGCAGTTCTTC
CDR3: CASSPYRANEQFF

D: TRBD1
size: .
V: TRBV7-2
J: TRBJ1-4
DNA: TGTGCCAGCAGTTCCGGGACAGCAAATGAAAAACTGTTTTTT
CDR3: CASSSGTANEKLFF

D: TRBD1
size: .
V: TRBV7-8
J: TRBJ1-2
DNA: TGTGCCAGCAGCCCAGGGACAGGATCTTCGTTCGGTGGCTACACCTTC
CDR3: CASSPGTGSSFGGYTF

D: .
size: .
V: TRBV29-1
J: TRBJ1-1
DNA: TGCAGCGTCTACCCACAGGTGGTGAACACTGAAGCTTTCTTT
CDR3: CSVYPQVVNTEAFF

D: .
size: once
V: TRBV15
J: TRBJ2-7
DNA: TGTGCCACCAGCAGAGAAAGGGGGGGATTGGACGAGCAGTACTTC
CDR3: CATSRERGGLDEQYF

D: .
size: few
V: TRBV18
J: TRBJ1-3
DNA: TGTGCCAGCTCACCAGGCTTGGCAGGCGGAAACACCATATATTTT
CDR3: CASSPGLAGGNTIYF